This T cell receptor beta chain was recorded in a study of naive and memory T cell subsets. Study-wide results and caveats: Naive repertoires, especially CD8, held a few larger clonotypes, possibly memory cells re-expressing CD45RA.

The V end lost 3 bases, the J end lost 4 bases, and 9 bases lay between the germline ends. CDR3 length: 13 residues. This clonotype was detected many times. As yet, its antigen is unknown. An equimolar mix of two oligonucleotides served as the beta constant-region primer for TRBC1 and TRBC2. The ligated cDNA underwent four PCR rounds using SP2 and nested alpha and beta constant-region primers. TCRdb re-derived calls from the UMI-ligation and nested PCR reads in MiXCR, one entry per CDR3 protein. The repertoire holds approximately 100,000 distinct CDR3 sequences, approximately 15% seen once, with about 3% in the top ten. CD4+ T cell IFNgamma after overnight CMV lysate exposure gave donor CMV status.

Material for sequencing was naive CD8+ T cells from blood. The receptor was isolated from a human donor in good health. The chain has TRBV12-3 or TRBV12-4 and TRBJ1-2; D remains unclear. This chain's CDR3 is CASSFVSGYGYTF. The CDR3 DNA sequence: TGTGCCAGCAGTTTCGTGTCTGGCTATGGCTACACCTTC.